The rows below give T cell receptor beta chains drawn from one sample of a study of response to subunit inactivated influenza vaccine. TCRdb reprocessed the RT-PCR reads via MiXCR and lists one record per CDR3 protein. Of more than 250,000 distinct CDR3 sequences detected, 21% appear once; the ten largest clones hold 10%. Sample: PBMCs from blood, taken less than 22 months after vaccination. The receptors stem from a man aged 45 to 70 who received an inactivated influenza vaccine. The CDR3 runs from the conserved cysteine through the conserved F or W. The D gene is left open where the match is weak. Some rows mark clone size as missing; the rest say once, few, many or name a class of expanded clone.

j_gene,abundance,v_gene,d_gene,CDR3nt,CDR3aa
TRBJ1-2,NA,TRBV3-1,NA,TGTGCCAGCAGCCAAGATCAGGGGTGGAACTATGGCTACACCTTC,CASSQDQGWNYGYTF
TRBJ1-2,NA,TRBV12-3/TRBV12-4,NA,TGTGCCAGCAGTTTGGCGGGGGGCCTCGATGGCTACACCTTC,CASSLAGGLDGYTF
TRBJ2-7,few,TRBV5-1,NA,TGCGCCAGCAGCTTGGGTCGACCCTACGAGCAGTACTTC,CASSLGRPYEQYF
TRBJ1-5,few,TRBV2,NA,TGTGCCAGCAGTGAGGGCGGCAGGCTCAGCAATCAGCCCCAGCATTTT,CASSEGGRLSNQPQHF
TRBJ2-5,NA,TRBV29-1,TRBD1,TGCAGCGTTGAAGTGGGGACAGGGGGAATCCAAGAGACCCAGTACTTC,CSVEVGTGGIQETQYF
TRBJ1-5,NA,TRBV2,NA,TGTGCCAGCAGTGAGAGCGGACGGATCAATCAGCCCCAGCATTTT,CASSESGRINQPQHF
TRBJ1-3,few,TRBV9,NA,TGTGCCAGCAGCGTTGGGACGGTGGGAAACACCATATATTTT,CASSVGTVGNTIYF
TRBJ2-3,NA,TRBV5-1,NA,TGCGCCAGCAGCCTAACCAGCGCTAGCACAGATACGCAGTATTTT,CASSLTSASTDTQYF
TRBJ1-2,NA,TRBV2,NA,TGTGCCAGCATGTTATATGGTGGGTCAGGGATTGACTACACCTTC,CASMLYGGSGIDYTF
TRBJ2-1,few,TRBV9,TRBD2,TGTGCCAGCAGCCCCGGGACTACCAATGAGCAGTTCTTC,CASSPGTTNEQFF
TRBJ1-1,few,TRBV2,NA,TGTGCCAGCAGGTCTATCACATCAGGGATCCTGCACACTGAAGCTTTCTTT,CASRSITSGILHTEAFF
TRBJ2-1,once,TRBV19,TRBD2,TGTGCCAGTACCCTCGGCGCGGGAGGCCTCAATGAGCAGTTCTTC,CASTLGAGGLNEQFF
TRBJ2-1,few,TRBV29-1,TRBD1,TGCAGCGTTGGTGACAGGGGAGGCCAGTTCTTC,CSVGDRGGQFF
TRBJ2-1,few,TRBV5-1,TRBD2,TGCGCCAGCAGGAGAGGTACTAGCGGGGGGGCGAATGAGCAGTTCTTC,CASRRGTSGGANEQFF
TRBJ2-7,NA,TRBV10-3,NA,TGTGCCATCGGGGGACCTCCTTTCTACGAGCAGTACTTC,CAIGGPPFYEQYF
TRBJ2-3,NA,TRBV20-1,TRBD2,TGCAGTGCTATACAAACTAGCGCGAAACGCACAGATACGCAGTATTTT,CSAIQTSAKRTDTQYF
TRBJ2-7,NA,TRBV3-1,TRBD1,TGTGCCAGCAGCCACTACGACAGGGGTTCCCACGAGCAGTACTTC,CASSHYDRGSHEQYF
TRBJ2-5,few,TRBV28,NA,TGTGCCAGCAGTTTTTGGGTAGGCGCGGAGACCCAGTACTTC,CASSFWVGAETQYF
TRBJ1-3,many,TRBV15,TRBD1,TGTGCCACCAGCTTGGGAGACAGGGGTTCTGGAAACACCATATATTTT,CATSLGDRGSGNTIYF
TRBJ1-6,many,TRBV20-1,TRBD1,TGCAGTGCCGGACAGGGGGGTACACCCCTCCACTTT,CSAGQGGTPLHF
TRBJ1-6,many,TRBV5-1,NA,TGCGCCAGCAGCTTGGAACCGACCTTGGGGAATTCACCCCTCCACTTT,CASSLEPTLGNSPLHF
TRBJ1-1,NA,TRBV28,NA,TGTGCCAGCAGTTTCCGGTATGAAGCTTTCTTT,CASSFRYEAFF
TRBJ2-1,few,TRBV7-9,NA,TGTGCCAGCAGCCCAAATCGGGGCTCCTACAATGAGCAGTTCTTC,CASSPNRGSYNEQFF
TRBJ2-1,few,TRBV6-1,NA,TGTGCCAGCAGTTTACGACACAATGAGCAGTTCTTC,CASSLRHNEQFF
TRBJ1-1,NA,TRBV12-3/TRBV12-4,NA,TGTGCCAGCAGTCTGCCCCCCGCCTCAGCTTTCTTT,CASSLPPASAFF
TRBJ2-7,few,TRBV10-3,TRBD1,TGTGCCATCAGTGGAGGGACAGGGGGTCAACGGACCCCACGCGAGCAGTACTTC,CAISGGTGGQRTPREQYF
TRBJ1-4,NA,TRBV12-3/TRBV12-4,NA,TGTGCCAGCAGTCCCCGGGGCATCTCTAATGAAAAACTGTTTTTT,CASSPRGISNEKLFF
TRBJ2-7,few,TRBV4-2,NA,TGTGCCAGCAGCCAGAGCCGTGAGCAGTACTTC,CASSQSREQYF
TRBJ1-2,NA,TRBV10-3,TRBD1,TGTGCCAACCAACAGGGGAAGGACTATGGCTACACCTTC,CANQQGKDYGYTF
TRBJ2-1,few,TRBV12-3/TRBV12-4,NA,TGTGCCAGCGATCCCGACGGAGATTACAATGAGCAGTTCTTC,CASDPDGDYNEQFF
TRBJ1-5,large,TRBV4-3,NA,TGCGCCAGCAGCCAATCGGCTGGGACGTCTAGCAATCAGCCCCAGCATTTT,CASSQSAGTSSNQPQHF
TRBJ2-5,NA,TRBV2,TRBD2,TGTGCCAGCAACATAGCGGGGGACGCCCAGTACTTC,CASNIAGDAQYF
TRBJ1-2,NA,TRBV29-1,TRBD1,TGCAGCGTTGATATGACAGGGAGTTCCTATGGCTACACCTTC,CSVDMTGSSYGYTF
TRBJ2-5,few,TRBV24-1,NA,TGTGCCACCAGTGATTTGGGCATAGGGACCCAGTACTTC,CATSDLGIGTQYF
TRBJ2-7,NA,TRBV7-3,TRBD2,TGTGCCAGCCTCCCCCGGCCGCAGGGGACTAGCGGGGGCTACGAGCAGTACTTC,CASLPRPQGTSGGYEQYF
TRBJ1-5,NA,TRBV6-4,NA,TGTGCCAGCAGTGTCCCCCCATTGGGCGACCAGCCCCAGCATTTT,CASSVPPLGDQPQHF
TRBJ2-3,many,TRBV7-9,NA,TGTGCCAGCAGCTCCCTCCTAGCGACAGATACGCAGTATTTT,CASSSLLATDTQYF
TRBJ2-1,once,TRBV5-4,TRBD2,TGTGCCAGCAGCTTGGGTCTAGCGGGGGGCTTCTCCTACAATGAGCAGTTCTTC,CASSLGLAGGFSYNEQFF
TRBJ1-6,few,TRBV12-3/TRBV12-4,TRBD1,TGTGCCAGCAGTTTGGGACAGGGTTTTTTTTCACCCCTCCACTTT,CASSLGQGFFSPLHF
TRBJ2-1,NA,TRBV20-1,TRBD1,TGCAGTGCTAGAGGGGGGACAGGTTACAATGAGCAGTTCTTC,CSARGGTGYNEQFF
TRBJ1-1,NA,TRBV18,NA,TGTGCCAGCTCACCACGGAGTGGGGGAACTGAAGCTTTCTTT,CASSPRSGGTEAFF
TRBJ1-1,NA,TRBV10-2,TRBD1,TGCGCCAGCAGTTACAGGGGATTGGACACTGAAGCTTTCTTT,CASSYRGLDTEAFF
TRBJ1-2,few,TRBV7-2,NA,TGTGCCAGCAGCGTTACCCCTGTTGCAGGGGTTCGCTATGGCTACACCTTC,CASSVTPVAGVRYGYTF
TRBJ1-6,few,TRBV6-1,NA,TGTGCCAGCACTCTAGCGGGACGGTATAATTCACCCCTCCACTTT,CASTLAGRYNSPLHF
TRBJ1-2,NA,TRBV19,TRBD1,TGTGCCAGTACTCAGACAGGGCTCTATGGCTACACCTTC,CASTQTGLYGYTF
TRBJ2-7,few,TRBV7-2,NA,TGTGCCAGCAGCTTAACCTCTCCCGCGGACTCAGAAGAGCAGTACTTC,CASSLTSPADSEEQYF
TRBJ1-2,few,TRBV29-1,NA,TGCAGCGTTGAAGATTCGGAGTCCTCTAACTATGGCTACACCTTC,CSVEDSESSNYGYTF
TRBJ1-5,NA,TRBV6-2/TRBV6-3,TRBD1,TGTGCCAGCAGCTCACCCGGGACAGGAGGATTAAATCAGCCCCAGCATTTT,CASSSPGTGGLNQPQHF
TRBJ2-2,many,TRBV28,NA,TGTGCCAGCAGTTTGCGTACCGGGGAGCTGTTTTTT,CASSLRTGELFF
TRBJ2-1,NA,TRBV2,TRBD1,TGTGCCAGCAGTGCCCAACAGTGGACAGGTGTGTTCAATGAGCAGTTCTTC,CASSAQQWTGVFNEQFF
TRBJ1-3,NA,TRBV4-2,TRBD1,TGTGCCAGCAGCCAAGCAAGGGGGGCAGGGGGTCACAACACCATATATTTT,CASSQARGAGGHNTIYF
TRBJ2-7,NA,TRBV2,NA,TGTGCCAGCAGTGACGGCCTGAGTAGGGAGACATGGTACTTC,CASSDGLSRETWYF
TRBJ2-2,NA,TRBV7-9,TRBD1,TGTGCCAGCAGCTTACGACAGGGGGCTGACGGGGAGCTGTTTTTT,CASSLRQGADGELFF